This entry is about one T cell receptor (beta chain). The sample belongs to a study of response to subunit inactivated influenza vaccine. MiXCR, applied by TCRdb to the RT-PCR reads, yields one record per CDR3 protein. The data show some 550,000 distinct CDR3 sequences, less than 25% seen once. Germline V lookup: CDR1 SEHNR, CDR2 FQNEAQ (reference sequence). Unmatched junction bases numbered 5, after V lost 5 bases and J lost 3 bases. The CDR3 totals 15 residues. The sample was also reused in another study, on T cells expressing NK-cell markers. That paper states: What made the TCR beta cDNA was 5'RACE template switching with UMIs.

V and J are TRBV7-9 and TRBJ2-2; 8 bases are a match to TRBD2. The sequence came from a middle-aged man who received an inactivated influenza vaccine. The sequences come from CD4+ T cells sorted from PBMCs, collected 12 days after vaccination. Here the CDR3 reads CASSISGGYTGELFF. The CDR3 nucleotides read TGTGCCAGCAGCATAAGCGGGGGCTACACCGGGGAGCTGTTTTTT.